Sequencing of this T cell receptor beta chain was carried out in a study of tumor and adjacent non-tumor tissue in lung cancer. No cell sorting was done before RNA was extracted from the tissue. Study conclusions and caveats: Normal lung showed higher cumulative top 100 clone frequency than tumor.

The V gene lost 6 bases and the J gene lost 8 bases, with 20 bases spanning the gap. The CDR3 is 14 amino acids. Per the germline V gene, CDR1 is DFQATT and CDR2 is SNEGSKA (reference sequence). On this clonotype itself: Its target is unknown. This clone may be a read error of a much larger clone one base away.

A modified ARM-PCR protocol with three rounds of nested PCR amplified TCRbeta. In TCRdb, the multiplex PCR reads were re-called with MiXCR into one record per CDR3 protein. Of around 99,000 distinct CDR3 sequences detected, roughly 80% appear once; the ten largest clones hold 37%. This chain connects TRBV20-1 to TRBJ2-1, with D maybe TRBD2 (6 bases). Source material: lung tumor tissue. This sequence was found in a woman aged 55-75 years with non-small cell lung cancer. CDR3 sequence: CSATPNGSFDEQFF. For the CDR3, the DNA is TGCAGTGCCACCCCTAACGGGAGTTTCGATGAGCAGTTCTTC.